These 2 T cell receptor beta chains were all obtained from the same sample, sequenced in a study of blood T cell repertoires in COVID-19. The repertoire was sequenced with immunoSEQ multiplex PCR; TCRdb's copy has only in-frame clones and lacks some. Of 150,000 or so clones listed, more than 65% are singletons. The sequenced sample consisted of peripheral blood. The receptor set was obtained from a woman between 55 and 75 years old with acute or convalescent COVID-19.

The CDR3 sequence: CASSQVTGAGEQYF. Written as DNA, the CDR3 is TGTGCCAGCAGCCAAGTAACGGGAGCAGGTGAGCAGTACTTC. V gene TRBV3-1 (or the pseudogene TRBV3-2) combines with J gene TRBJ2-7; a weak D match, TRBD2 (6 bases). From germline, CDR1 is LGHDT and CDR2 YNNKEL (reference sequence). CDR3 length: 14 residues. Trimming took off 1 base at V and 7 bases at J, with 14 bases between the two ends.

This clone was recorded a few times. The V gene is TRBV11-2, the J gene TRBJ1-2, with 9 bases lining up with TRBD1. The CDR3 runs 15 residues. Germline CDR1 and CDR2: SGHAT and FQNNGV. The junction had 7 bases not matched to a gene; V was cut back by 5 bases and J by 3 bases. The CDR3 sequence is CASSADRGSYYGYTF. CDR3 DNA: TGTGCCAGCAGCGCTGACAGGGGGAGCTACTATGGCTACACCTTC.